The 10 T cell receptor beta chains in this list originate from one sample, sequenced in a study of radiation and T cells in renal cell carcinoma. Documented time point: blood 4 weeks post-SBRT, at nephrectomy. The treatment is: 15 Gy SBRT to primary tumor, nephrectomy 4 weeks later. Profiled with immunoSEQ multiplex PCR; TCRdb holds only in-frame clones, not every one. The top ten clones hold around 9.1% of a sample with approximately 86,000 clones, around 81% of them seen once. This specimen consisted of blood, obtained from a patient whose treatment included radiotherapy and nephrectomy. The source is a man between 45 and 60 years old with renal cell carcinoma.

V is TRBV7-9 and J is TRBJ1-3; weak D call: TRBD1 (6 bases). The CDR3 has 16 residues. Trimming cost V 8 bases and J 1 base, with 18 bases left between them. Germline values: CDR1 SEHNR, CDR2 FQNEAQ (reference sequence). The CDR3 protein is CASQERQALSGNTIYF. The CDR3 DNA sequence: TGTGCCAGCCAGGAAAGACAGGCTCTTTCTGGAAACACCATATATTTT.

In its sample, this clone was seen once. The chain carries TRBV7-2 and TRBJ1-2; D is unresolved. V was clipped by 0 bases and J by 5 bases, with 13 bases between them. CDR3 length: 15 residues. Germline V gene lookup returns CDR1 SGHTA and CDR2 FQGNSA. The CDR3 loop is CASSLASDARYGYTF. The CDR3 region has the DNA TGTGCCAGCAGCTTAGCATCCGACGCTCGGTATGGCTACACCTTC.

The genes are TRBV9 and TRBJ1-1; D might be TRBD1 (6 bases). CDR3 length: 15 amino acids. The V end was cut by 0 bases, the J end by 4 bases, with 13 bases between. The germline V gene encodes CDR1 SGDLS and CDR2 YYNGEE. In nucleotides, the CDR3 is TGTGCCAGCAGCGTAGTCAGGGGAGGAGGCACTGAAGCTTTCTTT. Encoded protein: CASSVVRGGGTEAFF.

This chain joins TRBV6-1 and TRBJ1-1, with 8 nucleotides matching TRBD1. V was clipped by 3 bases and J by 4 bases; unmatched bases: 7. Germline lookup yields CDR1 MNHNS and CDR2 SASEGT. This CDR3 contains 15 residues. The CDR3: CASSETTGGGTEAFF. CDR3 nucleotides: TGTGCCAGCAGTGAGACCACAGGGGGGGGCACTGAAGCTTTCTTT.

The V call is TRBV2, the J call TRBJ2-1, with 8 nucleotides matching TRBD1. V lost 7 bases, J lost 8 bases, and 7 bases stayed unmatched. In germline, CDR1 is SNHLY, CDR2 FYNNEI. This CDR3 contains 13 residues. CDR3 sequence reads: CASTSPGGDEQFF. CDR3 nucleotides: TGTGCCAGCACTAGTCCAGGGGGCGATGAGCAGTTCTTC.

V is TRBV5-1 and J is TRBJ1-1; D uncertain. The CDR3 contains 13 residues. V gave up 4 bases and J gave up 2 bases, with 9 bases separating them. Germline CDR1 and CDR2: SGHRS and YFSETQ. In nucleotides, the CDR3 is TGCGCCAGCAGCGATGGGAGTAACACTGAAGCTTTCTTT. As protein: CASSDGSNTEAFF.

This clone was observed a handful of times. The V gene is TRBV5-1, the J gene TRBJ2-2; D gene ambiguous. This CDR3 contains 18 residues. From germline, CDR1 is SGHRS and CDR2 YFSETQ. V lost 1 base, J lost 4 bases, and 20 bases lay in between. CDR3 protein: CASSLLAPQMGSTGELFF. In nucleotides, the CDR3 is TGCGCCAGCAGCTTGTTGGCCCCCCAAATGGGCTCCACCGGGGAGCTGTTTTTT.

The J gene is TRBJ1-4, the V gene TRBV19; the D gene is possibly TRBD1 (5 bases). With 6 bases removed from V and 5 bases from J, the gap between germline ends came to 19 bases. Germline-derived CDR1 and CDR2 are LNHDA and SQIVND (reference sequence). The CDR3 consists of 16 residues. The CDR3 coding sequence is TGTGCCAGTAGCCGGAGGGCGGGACTGAGAAATGAAAAACTGTTTTTT. It codes for CASSRRAGLRNEKLFF. The full variable domain, completed using reference TRBV19 and TRBJ1-4, is DGGITQSPKYLFRKEGQNVTLSCEQNLNHDAMYWYRQDPGQGLRLIYYSQIVNDFQKGDIAEGYSVSREKKESFPLTVTSAQKNPTAFYLCASSRRAGLRNEKLFFGSGTQLSVL.

This chain links TRBV5-1 with TRBJ2-3, with D possibly TRBD1 on 6 matching bases. Germline V lookup: CDR1 SGHRS, CDR2 YFSETQ. Deletions cut 0 bases from V and 3 bases from J, with 11 bases between. The CDR3 extends over 15 amino acids. CDR3 sequence reads: CASSLGDTSTDTQYF. The CDR3 DNA is TGCGCCAGCAGCTTGGGGGACACATCAACAGATACGCAGTATTTT.

The chain employs TRBV27 and TRBJ2-3, with TRBD2 matching over 10 bases. Per germline, CDR1 MNHEY and CDR2 SMNVEV (reference sequence). With 5 bases clipped from V and 4 bases from J, the junction kept 15 bases outside the gene matches. The CDR3 sequence is 18 residues long. CDR3 region: CASSAGLAAPRLADTQYF. The CDR3 nucleotides read TGTGCCAGCAGTGCCGGACTAGCGGCCCCTCGACTTGCAGATACGCAGTATTTT.